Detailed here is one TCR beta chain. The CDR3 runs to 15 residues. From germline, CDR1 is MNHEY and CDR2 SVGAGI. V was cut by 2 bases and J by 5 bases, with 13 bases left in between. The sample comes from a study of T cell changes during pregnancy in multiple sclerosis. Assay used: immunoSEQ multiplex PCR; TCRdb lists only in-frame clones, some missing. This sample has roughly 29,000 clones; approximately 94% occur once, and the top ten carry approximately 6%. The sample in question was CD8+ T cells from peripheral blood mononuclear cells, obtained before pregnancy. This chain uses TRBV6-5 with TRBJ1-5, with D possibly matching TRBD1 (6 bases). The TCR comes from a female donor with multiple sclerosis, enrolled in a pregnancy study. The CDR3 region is CASSYLTGSYQPQHF. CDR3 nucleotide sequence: TGTGCCAGCAGTTACCTAACAGGGAGTTATCAGCCCCAGCATTTT.